The 8 T cell receptor beta chains below all came from one sample that was sequenced in a study of Japanese encephalitis immunity and Zika vaccine responses. CFSE-labeled PBMCs were cultured 5 to 6 days with peptide pools, each at 1 ug/mL. Proliferating CD4 T cells were sorted unfixed as live CD56-CD19-CD16-CD3+CD4+ CFSE-low cells. Each CDR3 protein is one row after TCRdb ran MiXCR on the 5' RACE reads. The table records around 190 distinct CDR3 sequences, 0.95% to 1.3% of them present only once. Sequencing used antigen-activated CD4+ T cells from blood, cultured, obtained during a Zika inactivated vaccine study. These receptors were collected from an adult man who received an inactivated Zika virus vaccine.

In its sample, this clonotype is large (0.1 to 1%). This rearrangement joins TRBV12-3 or TRBV12-4 to TRBJ2-1, with 7 bases lining up with TRBD2. The length of the CDR3 is 14 residues. Germline trimming cut 8 bases from V and 0 bases from J; bases unmatched to any gene: 4. The CDR3 coding sequence is TGTGCCAGCCAAGCGGGATACTCCTACAATGAGCAGTTCTTC. Its protein product is CASQAGYSYNEQFF.

By share, this clonotype counts as large. V usage is TRBV20-1 and J usage is TRBJ2-1; TRBD2 agrees at 9 bases. V lost 3 bases and J lost 4; bases outside the gene matches: 4. CDR1 and CDR2 (germline): DFQATT, SNEGSKA (reference sequence). This CDR3 has 14 residues. The chain's CDR3 is CSASKLAGYNEQFF. The CDR3, as DNA: TGCAGTGCTAGTAAACTAGCGGGTTACAATGAGCAGTTCTTC.

Within the sample, this clonotype is large (0.1 to 1%). The chain combines TRBV2 with TRBJ2-7; TRBD2 matches at 9 bases. This CDR3 region has 14 residues. J gave up 1 base and V 7 bases, and 5 bases lay outside the gene matches. Germline assignment: CDR1 SNHLY and CDR2 FYNNEI. For the CDR3, the DNA is TGTGCCAGCAAACGAGCGGGGGGATCCTACGAGCAGTACTTC. Amino acids: CASKRAGGSYEQYF. The variable domain in full, with the rest retrieved from reference TRBV2 and TRBJ2-7, is EPEVTQTPSHQVTQMGQEVILRCVPISNHLYFYWYRQILGQKVEFLVSFYNNEISEKSEIFDDQFSVERPDGSNFTLKIRSTKLEDSAMYFCASKRAGGSYEQYFGPGTRLTVT.

This clonotype is large by share. The chain is built from TRBV7-3 and TRBJ2-7, with unresolved D. CDR1 is SGHTA, CDR2 FQGTGA, per germline. The CDR3 runs to 13 residues. The ends were cut back, 2 bases at V and 3 bases at J, with 8 bases in the middle. CDR3: CASSLGTYYEQYF. The CDR3 bases are TGTGCCAGCAGCTTAGGCACATACTACGAGCAGTACTTC.

By sample share, this clonotype is medium-sized. The chain is built from TRBV21-1 and TRBJ1-5; no DNA check was done on the table's D call, TRBD1. TRBV21-1 is shown as a pseudogene. This CDR3 has 14 residues. CDR3 residues: CASSFRDSNQPQHF. CDR3 nucleotides: TGTGCCAGCAGCTTCCGGGATAGCAATCAGCCCCAGCATTTT.

In this sample, this clonotype is medium-sized. The gene calls are TRBV6-5 and TRBJ1-6, with D possibly TRBD1 on 5 matching bases. Trimming pared 8 bases from V and 6 bases from J, leaving 8 bases between. This CDR3 has 12 residues. Germline loops: CDR1 MNHEY, CDR2 SVGAGI. The CDR3 sequence is CASWDFNSPLHF. The DNA of the CDR3 is TGTGCCAGCTGGGACTTTAATTCACCCCTCCACTTT.

Relative to its sample, this clonotype is medium-sized (0.01 to 0.1%). This chain uses TRBV6-2 or TRBV6-3 with TRBJ2-3; 12 bases are shared with TRBD2. The CDR3 totals 16 residues. Trimming cost V 2 bases and J 3 bases; bases outside gene matches: 3. Germline CDR1 is MNHEY and CDR2 is SVGEGT. The CDR3 DNA follows: TGTGCCAGCAGTTACGGACTAGCGGGGTGGACAGATACGCAGTATTTT. Encoded protein: CASSYGLAGWTDTQYF.

Sample share makes this clonotype hyperexpanded (1% or more). The gene calls are TRBV2 and TRBJ2-1; 10 bases are shared with TRBD1. V lost 2 bases and J lost 7; bases outside the gene matches: 5. Germline CDR1 SNHLY, CDR2 FYNNEI. The CDR3 runs to 15 residues. CDR3 amino acids: CASSERGTGVNEQFF. The CDR3 region has the DNA TGTGCCAGCAGTGAACGGGGGACAGGGGTAAATGAGCAGTTCTTC. Looking up the rest from reference TRBV2 and TRBJ2-1 gives the full variable domain: EPEVTQTPSHQVTQMGQEVILRCVPISNHLYFYWYRQILGQKVEFLVSFYNNEISEKSEIFDDQFSVERPDGSNFTLKIRSTKLEDSAMYFCASSERGTGVNEQFFGPGTRLTVL.